This T cell receptor beta chain was recovered during a study of blood T cell repertoires in COVID-19. Overall study: T cells, B-cell-depleted T cells, or PBMCs provided the cDNA or gDNA that served as material.

While infection was still active, Seattle patients were enrolled and then followed longitudinally. Germline V gene sequence: CDR1 ENHRY, CDR2 SYGVKD. The CDR3 extends over 14 amino acids. V lost 2 bases, J lost 8 bases, and 15 bases lay in between. Only in-frame clones appear in the TCRdb table, and some are missing; sequencing was by immunoSEQ multiplex PCR. The sample shows some 80,000 clones, approximately 85% of them seen only once. The V and J genes are TRBV10-3 and TRBJ1-2, with D unresolved. The clonotype originates from a man aged 60 to 75 with COVID-19, enrolled during active disease. The sequencing sample was made of peripheral blood. CDR3 sequence (DNA): TGTGCCATCAGTGAGGGGGAAAGAGGGTGGGGCTACACCTTC. This gives the protein CAISEGERGWGYTF.